Presented here are 18 T cell receptor beta chains from one specimen sequenced in a study of shared clonotypes between healthy human individuals. TCRdb's copy holds only in-frame clones and misses some; the assay was immunoSEQ multiplex PCR. The sample lists hundreds of thousands of clones; about 74% were seen once. Sequences were obtained from memory CD4+ T cells sorted from blood. Subset: CD45RA-negative fraction. Source of these receptors: a woman in her twenties or thirties in good health.

The chain is built from TRBV2 and TRBJ1-1; D is uncertain. CDR1 is SNHLY and CDR2 is FYNNEI in the germline V gene. The CDR3 has 13 amino acids. V dropped 4 bases and J dropped 6 bases, with 12 bases sitting between them. The CDR3 region has the DNA TGTGCCAGCAGTGGAGGGAGATTGTCTGAAGCTTTCTTT. This gives the protein CASSGGRLSEAFF.

V gene TRBV5-6 combines with J gene TRBJ1-2, with D unclear. The CDR3 contains 16 residues. The ends were cut back, 0 bases at V and 4 bases at J, with 16 bases in the middle. Germline CDR1 reads SGHDT; CDR2 reads YYEEEE. CDR3 amino acids: CASSLGGAGWAYGYTF. DNA of the CDR3: TGTGCCAGCAGCTTGGGAGGAGCTGGCTGGGCCTATGGCTACACCTTC.

This chain connects TRBV14 to TRBJ1-5, with D unresolved. CDR3 length: 18 amino acids. The V end was cut by 1 base, the J end by 2 bases, with 18 bases between. Germline CDR1 and CDR2: SGHDN and FVKESK. The CDR3 spells CASSQGAGAVRGNQPQHF. The CDR3 DNA reads as TGTGCCAGCAGCCAAGGCGCAGGAGCCGTAAGAGGCAATCAGCCCCAGCATTTT.

V gene TRBV5-6 combines with J gene TRBJ2-5, with D maybe TRBD2 (5 bases). Per the germline V gene, CDR1 is SGHDT and CDR2 is YYEEEE. Trimming shortened V by 3 bases and J by 5 bases, and 11 bases separated the two germline ends. This CDR3 has 13 amino acids. The CDR3 nucleotides are TGTGCCAGCAGCTCAGAGGGTGTGGAGACCCAGTACTTC. It yields the protein CASSSEGVETQYF.

The CDR3 sequence: CASRSTWDTQYF. CDR3 in DNA: TGTGCCAGCAGGTCGACCTGGGATACGCAGTATTTT. This rearrangement joins TRBV28 to TRBJ2-3; D ambiguous. Germline V gene data show CDR1 as MDHEN and CDR2 as SYDVKM. Trimming cost V 6 bases and J 6 bases, with 10 bases left between them. The length of the CDR3 is 12 residues.

The chain couples TRBV7-3 to TRBJ2-1; possible D gene TRBD2, 5 bases. Germline assignment: CDR1 SGHTA and CDR2 FQGTGA. The CDR3 covers 15 residues. Trimming took 5 bases from V and 4 from J, leaving 15 bases between them. The CDR3 loop reads CASSLDTGLYNEQFF. As DNA, the CDR3 is TGTGCCAGCAGCCTCGATACCGGACTTTACAATGAGCAGTTCTTC.

In its sample, this clone was seen once. The gene calls are TRBV9 and TRBJ2-3; 10 positions match TRBD2. J lost 0 bases, V lost 4 bases, and 5 bases had no gene match. Germline CDR1 is SGDLS and CDR2 is YYNGEE. The CDR3 runs 16 residues. CDR3 sequence (DNA): TGTGCCAGCAGCATCAAGACTAGCGGGAGCACAGATACGCAGTATTTT. Its protein is CASSIKTSGSTDTQYF.

The chain employs TRBV28 and TRBJ1-1, with 8 nucleotides matching TRBD1. This CDR3 has 18 residues. Trimming removed 6 bases from V and 0 bases from J; junction bases left unmatched: 15. Looked up from germline, CDR1 is MDHEN and CDR2 is SYDVKM. CDR3 region: CASSLSQGARPMNTEAFF. The CDR3 nucleotides read TGTGCCAGCAGCCTAAGTCAGGGGGCGCGTCCAATGAACACTGAAGCTTTCTTT.

CDR3 in amino acids: CASSSGTEYEQYF. The CDR3 DNA is TGTGCCAGCAGCTCAGGGACGGAATACGAGCAGTACTTC. V gene TRBV7-9 combines with J gene TRBJ2-7, with D possibly called TRBD1 or TRBD2 (5 bases each). Looked up from germline, CDR1 is SEHNR and CDR2 is FQNEAQ (reference sequence). V dropped 4 bases and J dropped 4 bases, with 11 bases sitting between them. This CDR3 is 13 amino acids long.

The J gene is TRBJ2-1, the V gene TRBV27, with 7 bases identical to TRBD2. The CDR3 has 18 amino acids. Germline V gene lookup returns CDR1 MNHEY and CDR2 SMNVEV (reference sequence). V trimming: 10 bases; J trimming: 7 bases; junction bases outside the gene matches: 25. DNA for the CDR3: TGTGCCACCAAGTTCCTCCCAGGTGGGACTACCTTGCGTAATGAGCAGTTCTTC. Translation: CATKFLPGGTTLRNEQFF.

This clone was observed a handful of times. The rearrangement uses TRBV18 and TRBJ1-4; D is undetermined. The CDR3 contains 13 residues. Germline values: CDR1 KGHSH, CDR2 LQKENI. Trimming took off 6 bases at V and 7 bases at J, with 12 bases between the two ends. CDR3 residues: CASSRASTEKLFF. The CDR3 nucleotides read TGTGCCAGCTCTAGGGCATCTACTGAAAAACTGTTTTTT.

The rearrangement links TRBV19 to TRBJ2-7, with 7 bases lining up with TRBD2. Germline V CDR1 and CDR2: LNHDA, SQIVND (reference sequence). With V trimmed by 3 bases and J by 0 bases, 2 bases remained unmatched. The CDR3 is made up of 14 amino acids. The CDR3 DNA is TGTGCCAGTAGTATCCGCGGGAGCTCCTACGAGCAGTACTTC. Protein: CASSIRGSSYEQYF.

This chain uses TRBV11-3 with TRBJ1-5; tentative D call: TRBD1 (5 bases). The V end was cut by 2 bases, the J end by 6 bases, with 14 bases between. The CDR3 covers 15 residues. Germline CDR1 SGHNT, CDR2 YENEEA. CDR3 nucleotide sequence: TGTGCCAGCAGCTTATGGTGGGGGTCCCCTCAGCCCCAGCATTTT. This gives the protein CASSLWWGSPQPQHF.

The DNA for the CDR3 is TGTGCCAGTAGCTGGGCCGGGACAGGGGGATGGGATGAGCAGTTCTTC. The encoded protein is CASSWAGTGGWDEQFF. The rearrangement uses TRBV19 and TRBJ2-1; 11 nucleotides match TRBD1. The CDR3 totals 16 residues. Germline CDR1 and CDR2: LNHDA and SQIVND (reference sequence). The trim removed 6 bases at V and 8 bases at J, leaving 12 bases unmatched.

This clone has only a few counts. This sample also contains other DNA sequences that code for the same CDR3. The chain carries TRBV28 and TRBJ1-2; tentative D call: TRBD1 (5 bases). This CDR3 spans 13 amino acids. V was shortened by 3 bases and J by 1 base, with 6 bases between the two germline ends. Germline V CDR1 and CDR2: MDHEN, SYDVKM. CDR3 sequence (DNA): TGTGCCAGCAGTTTGGGGCTTAACTATGGCTACACCTTC. This codes for CASSLGLNYGYTF.

The chain uses TRBV29-1 and TRBJ2-5; D is uncertain. The CDR3 is made up of 12 amino acids. Looked up from germline, CDR1 is SQVTM and CDR2 is ANQGSEA. Deletions cut 2 bases from V and 0 bases from J, with 4 bases between. CDR3 sequence (DNA): TGCAGCGTTGAATATAACCAAGAGACCCAGTACTTC. It codes for CSVEYNQETQYF.

The chain couples TRBV28 to TRBJ1-4; D remains ambiguous. V lost 8 bases and J lost 0, with 7 bases in between. In germline, CDR1 is MDHEN, CDR2 SYDVKM. The CDR3 is made up of 13 amino acids. CDR3 bases: TGTGCCAGCGGGGTTGCAACTAATGAAAAACTGTTTTTT. Amino acids: CASGVATNEKLFF.

The gene calls are TRBV7-9 and TRBJ2-7; D perhaps matches TRBD2 (5 bases). This CDR3 has 19 residues. Trimming stripped 5 bases from V and 2 bases from J, with 28 bases between. Germline lookup yields CDR1 SEHNR and CDR2 FQNEAQ (reference sequence). The CDR3 DNA reads as TGTGCCAGCAGCCCCGGGGTAGATTCTTCGCTGACGGGGACCTACGAGCAGTACTTC. As protein: CASSPGVDSSLTGTYEQYF.